This T cell receptor beta chain was sequenced in a study of T cells in women clearing cervical HPV infection. immunoSEQ multiplex PCR used an average of around 1,200 ng genomic DNA. Sequencing used immunoSEQ multiplex PCR; TCRdb keeps in-frame clones, though not all of them. The sample has over 45,000 clones. V was pared by 1 base and J by 6 bases, with 12 bases of the junction left unmatched. Germline V CDR1 and CDR2: DFQATT, SNEGSKA (reference sequence). The CDR3 has 16 amino acids. Overall study findings and caveats: TRBV6-7 abundance was lower in cases than controls (around 0.1% versus 0.15%). Cases and controls were distinguished at AUC 0.83 by richness and V genes.

With respect to this clone: Antigen: not known. Sequencing ends 3 residues short of the CDR3 end; the germline J gene provides the rest.

The clonotype originates from a woman aged 18 to 69 with a cervical HPV16 infection that either progressed to CIN3+ or cleared (not recorded which). Sequenced input: blood buffy coat. J is TRBJ1-2 and V is TRBV20-1; 9 bases line up with TRBD1. The sequenced part of the CDR3 DNA is TGCAGTGCTAGAGCCGGGACAGGGATGTTGAGGGATGGC. This codes for CSARAGTGMLRDG. The entire CDR3 reads CSARAGTGMLRDGYTF.